This T cell receptor (beta chain) was captured by sequencing in a study of immune evolution from preneoplasia to lung adenocarcinoma. Patients had resection in Japan or China between about 2013 and 2017. For this clone: Its cognate antigen is unknown.

Overall study findings and caveats: Clonality was highest in normal lung, lower in later-stage lesions apparently.

CDR1 and CDR2 (germline): LNHDA, SQIVND (reference sequence). Between the trimmed V and J ends, which lost 3 bases and 2 bases, there was a span of 20 bases. This CDR3 has 18 amino acids. Sequencing used immunoSEQ multiplex PCR; TCRdb keeps in-frame clones, though not all of them. Of some 9,000 clones listed, 75% to 90% are singletons. The TCR comes from a donor aged 70 or over with lung adenocarcinoma. The rearrangement joins TRBV19 to TRBJ1-5; perhaps TRBD1 as D (5 bases). Sequences were obtained from FFPE minimally invasive lung adenocarcinoma tissue. The CDR3 region has the DNA TGTGCCAGTAGTATCCGGGACGGCTATACAGGAGGCAATCAGCCCCAGCATTTT. As protein: CASSIRDGYTGGNQPQHF.